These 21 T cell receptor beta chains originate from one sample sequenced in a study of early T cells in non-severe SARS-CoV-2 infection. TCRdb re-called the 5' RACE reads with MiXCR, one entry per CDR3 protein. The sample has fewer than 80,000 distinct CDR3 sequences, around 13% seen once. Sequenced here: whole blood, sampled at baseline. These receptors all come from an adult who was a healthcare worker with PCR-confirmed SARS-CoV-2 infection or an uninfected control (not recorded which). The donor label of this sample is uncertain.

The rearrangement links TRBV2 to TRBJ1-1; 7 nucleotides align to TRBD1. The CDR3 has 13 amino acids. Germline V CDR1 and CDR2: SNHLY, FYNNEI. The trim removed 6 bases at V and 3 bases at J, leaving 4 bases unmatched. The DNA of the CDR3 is TGTGCCAGCAGAAAACAGGGGTACACTGAAGCTTTCTTT. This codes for CASRKQGYTEAFF.

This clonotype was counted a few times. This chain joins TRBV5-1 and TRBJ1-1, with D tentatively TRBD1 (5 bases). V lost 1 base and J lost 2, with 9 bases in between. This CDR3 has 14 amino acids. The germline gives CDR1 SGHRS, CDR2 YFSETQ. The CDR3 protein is CASSLIQANTEAFF. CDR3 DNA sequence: TGCGCCAGCAGCTTGATACAGGCTAACACTGAAGCTTTCTTT.

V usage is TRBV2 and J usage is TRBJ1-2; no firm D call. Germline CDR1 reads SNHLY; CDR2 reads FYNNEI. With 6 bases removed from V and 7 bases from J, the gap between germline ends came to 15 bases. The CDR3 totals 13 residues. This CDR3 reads CASRTPRRRGYTF. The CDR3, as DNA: TGTGCCAGCAGGACCCCCCGTCGGCGTGGCTACACCTTC.

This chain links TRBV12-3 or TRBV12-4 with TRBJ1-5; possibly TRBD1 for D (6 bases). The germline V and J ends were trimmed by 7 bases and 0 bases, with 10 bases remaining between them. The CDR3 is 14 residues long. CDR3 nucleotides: TGTGCCAGCACCGGACAGTATAGCAATCAGCCCCAGCATTTT. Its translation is CASTGQYSNQPQHF.

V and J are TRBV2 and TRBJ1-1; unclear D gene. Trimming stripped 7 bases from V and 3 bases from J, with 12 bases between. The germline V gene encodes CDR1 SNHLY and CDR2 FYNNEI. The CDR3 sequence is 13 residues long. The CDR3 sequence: CASMSGGDTEAFF. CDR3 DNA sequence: TGTGCCAGCATGTCAGGAGGAGACACTGAAGCTTTCTTT.

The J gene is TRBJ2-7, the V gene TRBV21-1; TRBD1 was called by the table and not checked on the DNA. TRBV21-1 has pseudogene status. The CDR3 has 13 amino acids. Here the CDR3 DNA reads TGTGCCAGCACCATGCGGGGGGCCCCCGCCGCGTACGTC. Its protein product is CASTMRGAPAAYV.

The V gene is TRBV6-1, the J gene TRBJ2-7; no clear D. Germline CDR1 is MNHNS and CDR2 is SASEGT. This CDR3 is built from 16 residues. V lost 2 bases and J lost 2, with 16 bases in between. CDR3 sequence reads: CASSESVGRLAYEQYV. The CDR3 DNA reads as TGTGCCAGCAGTGAATCGGTGGGAAGGTTGGCCTACGAGCAGTACGTC.

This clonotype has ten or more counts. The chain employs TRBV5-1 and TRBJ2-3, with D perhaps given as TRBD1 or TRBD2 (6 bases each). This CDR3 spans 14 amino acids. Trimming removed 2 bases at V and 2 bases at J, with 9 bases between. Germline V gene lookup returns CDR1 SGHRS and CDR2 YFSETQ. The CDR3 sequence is CASSFGGLTDTQYF. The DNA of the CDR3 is TGCGCCAGCAGCTTCGGGGGCCTCACAGATACGCAGTATTTT.

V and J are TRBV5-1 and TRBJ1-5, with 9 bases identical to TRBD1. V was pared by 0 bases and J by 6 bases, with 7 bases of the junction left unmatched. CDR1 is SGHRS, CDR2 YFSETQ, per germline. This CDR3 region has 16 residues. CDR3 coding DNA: TGCGCCAGCAGCTTGGCCCCGGGACAGGGTGGTCAGCCCCAGCATTTT. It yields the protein CASSLAPGQGGQPQHF.

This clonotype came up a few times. In DNA, the CDR3 is TGTGCCAGCAGTTACTCGAGGGGGGGCCTCCACCAAGAGACCCAGTACTTC. As protein: CASSYSRGGLHQETQYF. The chain joins TRBV6-5 to TRBJ2-5; D perhaps matches TRBD2 (7 bases). V lost 0 bases, J lost 0 bases, and 14 bases lay in between. The germline CDR1 and CDR2 sequences are MNHEY and SVGAGI. The length of the CDR3 is 17 residues.

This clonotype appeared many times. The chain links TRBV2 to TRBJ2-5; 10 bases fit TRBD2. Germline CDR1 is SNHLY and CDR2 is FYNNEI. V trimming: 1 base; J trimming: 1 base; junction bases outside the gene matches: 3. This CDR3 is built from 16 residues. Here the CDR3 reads CASSEGTSGVQETQYF. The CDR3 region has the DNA TGTGCCAGCAGTGAAGGGACTAGCGGAGTCCAAGAGACCCAGTACTTC.

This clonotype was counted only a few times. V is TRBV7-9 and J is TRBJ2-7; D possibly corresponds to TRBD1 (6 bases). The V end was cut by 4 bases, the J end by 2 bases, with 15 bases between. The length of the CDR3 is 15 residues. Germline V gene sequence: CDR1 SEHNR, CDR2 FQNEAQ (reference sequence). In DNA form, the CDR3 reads TGTGCCAGCAGCTCGGGAATGGGGGCTACCTACGAGCAGTACGTC. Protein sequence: CASSSGMGATYEQYV.

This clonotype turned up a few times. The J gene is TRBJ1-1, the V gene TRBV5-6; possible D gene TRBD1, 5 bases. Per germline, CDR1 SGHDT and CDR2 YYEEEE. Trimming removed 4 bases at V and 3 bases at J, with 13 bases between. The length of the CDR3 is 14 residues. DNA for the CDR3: TGTGCCAGCAGCCTGGGACCAGACTACACTGAAGCTTTCTTT. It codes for CASSLGPDYTEAFF.

The CDR3 DNA follows: TGTGCCAGCAGCACTCGGGGGGGCAGCGATGAGCAGTTCTTC. Translating it yields CASSTRGGSDEQFF. The rearrangement uses TRBV11-2 and TRBJ2-1; 8 positions agree with TRBD2. The length of the CDR3 is 14 residues. J lost 8 bases, V lost 5 bases, and 8 bases had no gene match. Germline assignment: CDR1 SGHAT and CDR2 FQNNGV.

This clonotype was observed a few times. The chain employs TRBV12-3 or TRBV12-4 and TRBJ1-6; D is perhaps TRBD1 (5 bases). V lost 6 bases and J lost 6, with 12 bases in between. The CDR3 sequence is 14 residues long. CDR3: CASSIRGGNSPLHF. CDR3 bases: TGTGCCAGCAGCATACGGGGGGGTAATTCACCCCTCCACTTT.

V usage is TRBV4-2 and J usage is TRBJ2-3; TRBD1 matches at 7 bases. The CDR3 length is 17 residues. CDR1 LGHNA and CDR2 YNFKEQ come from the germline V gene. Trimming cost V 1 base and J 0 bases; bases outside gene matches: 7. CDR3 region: CASSQVGTVSSTDTQYF. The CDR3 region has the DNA TGTGCCAGCAGCCAAGTGGGGACAGTCTCTAGCACAGATACGCAGTATTTT.

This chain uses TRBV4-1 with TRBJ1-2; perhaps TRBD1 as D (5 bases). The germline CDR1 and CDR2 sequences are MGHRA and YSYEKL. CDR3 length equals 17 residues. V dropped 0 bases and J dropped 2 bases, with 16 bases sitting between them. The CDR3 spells CASSQESTRVLNYGYTF. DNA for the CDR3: TGCGCCAGCAGCCAAGAATCCACCAGGGTCCTAAACTATGGCTACACCTTC.

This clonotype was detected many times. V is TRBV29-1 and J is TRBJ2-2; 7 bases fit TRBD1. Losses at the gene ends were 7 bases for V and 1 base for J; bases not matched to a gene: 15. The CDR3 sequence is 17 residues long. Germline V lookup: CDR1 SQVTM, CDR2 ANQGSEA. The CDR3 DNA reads TGCAGCGCCCGACAGGGCATAGGCAGCCTGAACACCGGGGAGCTGTTTTTT. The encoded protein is CSARQGIGSLNTGELFF.

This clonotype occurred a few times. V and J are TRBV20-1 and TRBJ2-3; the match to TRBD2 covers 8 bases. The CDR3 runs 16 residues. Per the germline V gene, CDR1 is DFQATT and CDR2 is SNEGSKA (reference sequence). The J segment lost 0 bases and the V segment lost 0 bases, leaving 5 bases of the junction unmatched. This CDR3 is CSARDPERGSTDTQYF. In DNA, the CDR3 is TGCAGTGCTAGAGATCCGGAGCGGGGGAGCACAGATACGCAGTATTTT.

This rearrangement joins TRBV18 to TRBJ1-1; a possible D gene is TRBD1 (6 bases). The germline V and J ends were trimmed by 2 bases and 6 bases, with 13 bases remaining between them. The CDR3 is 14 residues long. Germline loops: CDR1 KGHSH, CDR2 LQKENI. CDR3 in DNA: TGTGCCAGCTCACCAAGGGGGGATGGCGCTGAAGCTTTCTTT. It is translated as CASSPRGDGAEAFF.

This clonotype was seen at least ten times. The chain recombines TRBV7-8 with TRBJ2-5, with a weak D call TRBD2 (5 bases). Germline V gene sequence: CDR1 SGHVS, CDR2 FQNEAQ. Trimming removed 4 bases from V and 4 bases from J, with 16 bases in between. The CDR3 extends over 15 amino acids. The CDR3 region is CASSSPGHSGETQYF. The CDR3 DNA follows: TGTGCCAGCAGCTCCCCCGGGCACAGCGGAGAGACCCAGTACTTC.